The 18 T cell receptor beta chains below come from one sample, sequenced in a study of blood T cell repertoires in COVID-19. Data came from immunoSEQ multiplex PCR; TCRdb stores just in-frame clones and leaves some out. The table includes some 290,000 clones, roughly 90% detected once. The sample consisted of peripheral blood. The source is a woman aged 25 to 39 with COVID-19, enrolled during active disease.

The gene calls are TRBV4-1 and TRBJ2-1; 8 bases are shared with TRBD1. There are 14 residues in the CDR3. Germline V gene sequence: CDR1 MGHRA, CDR2 YSYEKL. V shed 3 bases and J 6 bases; nucleotides not matched to a gene: 4. CDR3 region: CASSQRTGPNEQFF. The CDR3 bases are TGCGCCAGCAGCCAGCGGACAGGGCCCAATGAGCAGTTCTTC.

The rearrangement uses TRBV5-1 and TRBJ1-3; no clear D. CDR1 and CDR2 (germline): SGHRS, YFSETQ. The CDR3 loop spans 15 amino acids. V gave up 5 bases and J gave up 0 bases, with 12 bases separating them. Here the CDR3 reads CASSSSVSSGNTIYF. The CDR3 coding sequence is TGCGCCAGCAGTTCGTCGGTGAGCTCTGGAAACACCATATATTTT.

The chain links TRBV11-2 to TRBJ2-7; D is perhaps TRBD2 (5 bases). Per the germline V gene, CDR1 is SGHAT and CDR2 is FQNNGV. V lost 0 bases and J lost 6, with 9 bases in between. CDR3 length equals 13 residues. This CDR3 reads CASSLDLAGEQYF. The CDR3 DNA reads as TGTGCCAGCAGCTTAGATCTAGCAGGCGAGCAGTACTTC.

This chain links TRBV6-5 with TRBJ2-7, with D tentatively TRBD1 (5 bases). V was clipped by 6 bases and J by 0 bases, with 9 bases between them. The CDR3 is made up of 13 amino acids. The germline gives CDR1 MNHEY, CDR2 SVGAGI. As DNA, the CDR3 is TGTGCCAGCAGCCCCAGGGTCTCCTACGAGCAGTACTTC. Its translation is CASSPRVSYEQYF.

The chain has TRBV5-4 and TRBJ2-1; possibly TRBD1 for D (6 bases). CDR3 length equals 13 residues. Trimming took off 4 bases at V and 7 bases at J, with 12 bases between the two ends. Germline CDR1 is SGHNT and CDR2 is YYREEE (reference sequence). The CDR3 DNA reads TGTGCCAGCAGCCAACAGGGTCGTAATGAGCAGTTCTTC. Its translation is CASSQQGRNEQFF.

As DNA, the CDR3 is TGTGCCAGTAGTATAGTAGGGACTGGCGGGATCACCCCCTACGAGCAGTACTTC. Residues: CASSIVGTGGITPYEQYF. V is TRBV19 and J is TRBJ2-7; D is possibly TRBD2 (6 bases). The CDR3 loop spans 18 amino acids. The germline V and J ends were trimmed by 1 base and 2 bases, with 21 bases remaining between them. Germline assignment: CDR1 LNHDA and CDR2 SQIVND (reference sequence).

The chain is built from TRBV6-1 and TRBJ2-3, with 9 bases fitting TRBD2. Germline-derived CDR1 and CDR2 are MNHNS and SASEGT. The CDR3 extends over 16 amino acids. With V trimmed by 1 base and J by 2 bases, 4 bases remained unmatched. The CDR3 here is CASSEVRGGPTDTQYF. CDR3 coding DNA: TGTGCCAGCAGTGAAGTGCGGGGGGGACCCACAGATACGCAGTATTTT.

The chain carries TRBV2 and TRBJ1-1; the D gene is possibly TRBD1 (6 bases). Germline V lookup: CDR1 SNHLY, CDR2 FYNNEI. Deletions cut 6 bases from V and 1 base from J, with 12 bases between. This CDR3 is built from 14 residues. CDR3 nucleotide sequence: TGTGCCAGCAGCCTAAGGGGGAGGAACACTGAAGCTTTCTTT. Amino acid sequence: CASSLRGRNTEAFF.

CDR3 sequence: CASSPEINTEAFF. The CDR3, as DNA: TGTGCCAGCTCACCAGAGATCAACACTGAAGCTTTCTTT. The chain joins TRBV18 to TRBJ1-1, with D unclear. CDR1 is KGHSH and CDR2 is LQKENI in the germline V gene. This CDR3 has 13 amino acids. Trimming pared 2 bases from V and 2 bases from J, leaving 6 bases between.

This clone was seen only once. The chain employs TRBV7-2 and TRBJ2-7, with D possibly TRBD2 on 6 matching bases. V dropped 5 bases and J dropped 7 bases, with 21 bases sitting between them. The CDR3 loop spans 15 amino acids. Per the germline V gene, CDR1 is SGHTA and CDR2 is FQGNSA. CDR3 DNA sequence: TGTGCCAGCAGCCCAACAGCGGGTTGGCCGAGGGAGCAGTACTTC. Amino acid sequence: CASSPTAGWPREQYF.

A few counts support this clone. V usage is TRBV5-1 and J usage is TRBJ1-2; 9 bases fit TRBD1. The CDR3 totals 15 residues. Germline loops: CDR1 SGHRS, CDR2 YFSETQ. The junction had 11 bases not matched to a gene; V was cut back by 4 bases and J by 7 bases. The CDR3 DNA is TGCGCCAGCAGCCAAGGGACAGGGAGGGAAGGTGGCTACACCTTC. Encoded protein: CASSQGTGREGGYTF.

The rearrangement links TRBV30 to TRBJ2-7; tentative D call: TRBD1 (5 bases). The germline V gene has CDR1 GTSNPN and CDR2 SVGIG (reference sequence). This CDR3 contains 13 residues. V was shortened by 0 bases and J by 0 bases, with 6 bases between the two germline ends. The CDR3 DNA follows: TGTGCCTGGAGTGTACAGGACTCCTACGAGCAGTACTTC. Protein sequence: CAWSVQDSYEQYF.

This sequence joins TRBV24-1 and TRBJ2-3; TRBD2 agrees at 12 bases. V shed 5 bases, J shed 3 bases, and the junction held 14 bases outside the gene matches. From germline, CDR1 is KGHDR and CDR2 SFDVKD. This CDR3 spans 19 amino acids. The CDR3 DNA reads as TGTGCCACCAGTGCCGGACAGGCCGGACTAGCGGGACAGACAGATACGCAGTATTTT. Translating it yields CATSAGQAGLAGQTDTQYF.

The chain recombines TRBV11-3 with TRBJ2-1, with a tentative D call TRBD1 (6 bases). Deletions cut 5 bases from V and 0 bases from J, with 11 bases between. Germline CDR1 reads SGHNT; CDR2 reads YENEEA. This CDR3 has 15 amino acids. CDR3 residues: CASSMRQASYNEQFF. CDR3 sequence (DNA): TGTGCCAGCAGCATGAGACAGGCCTCCTACAATGAGCAGTTCTTC.

The chain employs TRBV5-1 and TRBJ2-7, with TRBD1 matching 8 bases. The junction had 13 bases not matched to a gene; V was cut back by 3 bases and J by 2 bases. Germline assignment: CDR1 SGHRS and CDR2 YFSETQ. The CDR3 runs to 17 residues. CDR3 loop: CASSSLSDRVFPYEQYF. In DNA form, the CDR3 reads TGCGCCAGCAGCTCCCTATCGGACAGGGTGTTTCCCTACGAGCAGTACTTC.

V is TRBV30 and J is TRBJ1-4; possibly TRBD1 for D (5 bases). The CDR3 is made up of 13 amino acids. CDR1 is GTSNPN and CDR2 is SVGIG in the germline V gene (reference sequence). The V end lost 4 bases, the J end lost 7 bases, and 13 bases lay between the germline ends. The CDR3: CAWNPRVGEKLFF. CDR3 nucleotides: TGTGCCTGGAATCCCAGGGTTGGTGAAAAACTGTTTTTT. Full variable domain (remainder filled in from reference TRBV30 and TRBJ1-4): SQTIHQWPATLVQPVGSPLSLECTVEGTSNPNLYWYRQAAGRGLQLLFYSVGIGQISSEVPQNLSASRPQDRQFILSSKKLLLSDSGFYLCAWNPRVGEKLFFGSGTQLSVL.

As DNA, the CDR3 is TGTGCCAGCAGCTTTCGGCCGTTCGGGGTTAATGAAAAACTGTTTTTT. It codes for CASSFRPFGVNEKLFF. The chain employs TRBV5-5 and TRBJ1-4; D ambiguous. The CDR3 contains 16 residues. Trimming removed 2 bases from V and 4 bases from J, with 15 bases in between. Germline CDR1 is SGHKS and CDR2 is YYEKEE (reference sequence).

V is TRBV7-2 and J is TRBJ2-2; 12 bases match TRBD2. The trim removed 1 base at V and 6 bases at J, leaving 3 bases unmatched. This CDR3 is built from 16 residues. The germline CDR1 and CDR2 sequences are SGHTA and FQGNSA. This CDR3 is CASSLERLAGAGELFF. As DNA, the CDR3 is TGTGCCAGCAGCTTAGAGAGACTAGCGGGAGCCGGGGAGCTGTTTTTT.